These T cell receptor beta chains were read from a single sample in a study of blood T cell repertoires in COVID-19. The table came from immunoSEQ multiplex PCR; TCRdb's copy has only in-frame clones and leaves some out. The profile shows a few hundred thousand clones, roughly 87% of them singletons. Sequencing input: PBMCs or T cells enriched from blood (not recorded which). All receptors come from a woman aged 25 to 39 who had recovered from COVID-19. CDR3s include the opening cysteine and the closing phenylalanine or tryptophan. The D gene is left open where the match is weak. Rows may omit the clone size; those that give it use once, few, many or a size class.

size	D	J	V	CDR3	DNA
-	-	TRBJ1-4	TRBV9	CASSSGGAPNEKLFF	TGTGCCAGCAGTTCCGGAGGGGCGCCTAATGAAAAACTGTTTTTT
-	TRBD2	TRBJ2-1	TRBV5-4	CASSSNSGSSYNEQFF	TGTGCCAGCAGCTCGAATAGCGGGAGCTCCTACAATGAGCAGTTCTTC
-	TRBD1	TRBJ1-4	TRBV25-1	CASMDRVSANEKLFF	TGTGCCAGCATGGACAGGGTCTCGGCTAATGAAAAACTGTTTTTT
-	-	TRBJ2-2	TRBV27	CASSFGGPVTGELFF	TGTGCCAGCAGTTTTGGTGGGCCGGTCACCGGGGAGCTGTTTTTT
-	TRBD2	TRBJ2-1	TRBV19	CASNTEPGLAGAGTYNEQFF	TGTGCCAGTAATACTGAACCGGGACTAGCGGGAGCGGGGACCTACAATGAGCAGTTCTTC
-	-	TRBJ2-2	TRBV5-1	CASPGNTGELFF	TGCGCCAGCCCGGGGAACACCGGGGAGCTGTTTTTT
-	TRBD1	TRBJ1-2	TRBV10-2	CASSEQGAHNYGYTF	TGCGCCAGCAGTGAACAGGGGGCCCATAACTATGGCTACACCTTC
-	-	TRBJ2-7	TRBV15	CATSRDSDERAYEQYF	TGTGCCACCAGCAGAGACTCGGACGAGCGGGCCTACGAGCAGTACTTC
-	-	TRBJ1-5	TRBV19	CASTQDYSNQPQHF	TGTGCCAGTACCCAGGATTATAGCAATCAGCCCCAGCATTTT
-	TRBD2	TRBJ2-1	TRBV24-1	CATSDRLPTSEKRGEQFF	TGTGCCACCAGTGACCGACTCCCGACTAGCGAGAAACGGGGTGAGCAGTTCTTC
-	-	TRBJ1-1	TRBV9	CASSARGMNTEAFF	TGTGCCAGCAGCGCCAGGGGAATGAACACTGAAGCTTTCTTT
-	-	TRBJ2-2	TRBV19	CASIRQANTGELFF	TGTGCCAGTATTAGGCAGGCGAACACCGGGGAGCTGTTTTTT
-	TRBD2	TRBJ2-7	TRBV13	CASGTSQYEQYF	TGTGCCAGCGGGACTAGCCAATACGAGCAGTACTTC
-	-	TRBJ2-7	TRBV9	CASSVGGMGTYEQYF	TGTGCCAGCAGCGTAGGCGGGATGGGGACCTACGAGCAGTACTTC
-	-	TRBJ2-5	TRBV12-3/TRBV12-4	CASSLASVTPQYF	TGTGCCAGCAGTTTAGCGAGCGTAACTCCCCAGTACTTC
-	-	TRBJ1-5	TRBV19	CASSIDRGGGQHQPQHF	TGTGCCAGTAGTATAGATCGGGGGGGAGGCCAGCATCAGCCCCAGCATTTT
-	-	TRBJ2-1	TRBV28	CASSFLGLYNEQFF	TGTGCCAGCAGTTTCCTTGGGCTCTACAATGAGCAGTTCTTC
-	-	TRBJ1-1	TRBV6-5	CASSYSSGSTEAFF	TGTGCCAGCAGTTACTCGAGTGGGAGCACTGAAGCTTTCTTT
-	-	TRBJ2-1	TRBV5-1	CASSLDREYNEQFF	TGCGCCAGCAGCTTGGACAGGGAATACAATGAGCAGTTCTTC
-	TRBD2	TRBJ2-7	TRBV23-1	CASSHRGLAAPPYF	TGCGCCAGCAGTCACCGTGGACTAGCGGCTCCTCCGTACTTC
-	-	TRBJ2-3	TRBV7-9	CASSSTSPSAIFQYF	TGTGCCAGCAGCTCCACTAGCCCCTCGGCGATATTTCAGTATTTT
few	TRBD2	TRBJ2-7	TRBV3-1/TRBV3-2	CASSQGWLAEYEQYF	TGTGCCAGCAGCCAAGGGTGGCTAGCGGAGTACGAGCAGTACTTC
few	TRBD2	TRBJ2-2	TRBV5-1	CASSLGLAGGNGELFF	TGCGCCAGCAGCCTCGGACTAGCGGGAGGTAACGGGGAGCTGTTTTTT
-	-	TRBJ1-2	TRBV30	CAWSEGVNYGYTF	TGTGCCTGGAGTGAAGGGGTTAACTATGGCTACACCTTC
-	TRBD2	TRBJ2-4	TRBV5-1	CASSLAAGGGKNIQYF	TGCGCCAGCAGCTTGGCAGCGGGAGGAGGTAAAAACATTCAGTACTTC
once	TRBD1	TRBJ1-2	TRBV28	CASSLPSRQGSSYGYTF	TGTGCCAGCAGTTTACCCTCGCGACAGGGCTCAAGCTATGGCTACACCTTC
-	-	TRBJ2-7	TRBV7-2	CASRIGGGGSGYEQYF	TGTGCCAGCAGGATTGGGGGAGGAGGGAGTGGCTACGAGCAGTACTTC
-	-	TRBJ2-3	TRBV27	CASSPTDGLGDTQYF	TGTGCCAGCAGCCCCACCGACGGACTGGGCGATACGCAGTATTTT
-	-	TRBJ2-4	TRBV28	CASSFQRPNIQYF	TGTGCCAGCAGTTTCCAGCGCCCAAACATTCAGTACTTC